Each of the 4 T cell receptor beta chains below was sequenced from the same sample in a study of cytomegalovirus exposure and HLA in healthy donors. A multiplex PCR was run with 60 Vbeta primers and 13 Jbeta primers. Method: immunoSEQ multiplex PCR; TCRdb's copy keeps in-frame clones and lacks some. The sample shows about 72,000 clones, approximately 80% of them seen only once. Sequenced sample: PBMCs. These receptors all stem from a man aged 40-49 years in good health and CMV-seronegative.

The rearrangement joins TRBV7-3 to TRBJ2-7, with TRBD1 matching 10 bases. CDR1 and CDR2 from the germline V gene are SGHTA and FQGTGA. V gave up 5 bases and J gave up 7 bases; unmatched junction bases: 8. The CDR3 consists of 14 residues. CDR3 protein: CASSPGDRGMEQYF. Written as DNA, the CDR3 is TGTGCCAGCAGCCCAGGGGACAGGGGAATGGAGCAGTACTTC.

A word on this clone: Germline and junction disagree at one end, which may indicate a read error. The CDR3 sequence: CSSSLSTGATYEQYF. The CDR3 region has the DNA TGTTCCAGCAGCCTTTCGACAGGGGCCACCTACGAGCAGTACTTC. V is TRBV7-9 and J is TRBJ2-7, with 8 bases lining up with TRBD1. Germline V gives CDR1 SEHNR, CDR2 FQNEAQ (reference sequence). The CDR3 loop spans 15 amino acids. Filled out from reference TRBV7-9 and TRBJ2-7, the complete variable domain reads DTGVSQNPRHKITKRGQNVTFRCDPISEHNRLYWYRQTLGQGPEFLTYFQNEAQLEKSRLLSDRFSAERPKGSFSTLEIQRTEQGDSAMYLCSSSLSTGATYEQYFGPGTRLTVT.

The gene calls are TRBV7-2 and TRBJ1-6, with TRBD1 matching over 7 bases. With 4 bases clipped from V and 10 bases from J, the junction kept 10 bases outside the gene matches. CDR1 SGHTA and CDR2 FQGNSA come from the germline V gene. CDR3 length: 15 residues. The CDR3 region has the DNA TGTGCCAGCAGCTCCATTCAGGGGGGAAGGTCACCCCTCCACTTT. Its translation: CASSSIQGGRSPLHF.

A remark on this clone: The junction does not match germline at one end; this may be a read error. The sample carries other DNA sequences with the same CDR3. The rearrangement links TRBV27 to TRBJ2-7; perhaps TRBD2 as D (6 bases). CDR1 and CDR2 (germline): MNHEY, SMNVEV (reference sequence). This CDR3 is built from 12 residues. The CDR3 is CASSHGGWEQYF. CDR3 DNA sequence: TGCGCCAGCAGTCACGGGGGATGGGAGCAGTACTTC.